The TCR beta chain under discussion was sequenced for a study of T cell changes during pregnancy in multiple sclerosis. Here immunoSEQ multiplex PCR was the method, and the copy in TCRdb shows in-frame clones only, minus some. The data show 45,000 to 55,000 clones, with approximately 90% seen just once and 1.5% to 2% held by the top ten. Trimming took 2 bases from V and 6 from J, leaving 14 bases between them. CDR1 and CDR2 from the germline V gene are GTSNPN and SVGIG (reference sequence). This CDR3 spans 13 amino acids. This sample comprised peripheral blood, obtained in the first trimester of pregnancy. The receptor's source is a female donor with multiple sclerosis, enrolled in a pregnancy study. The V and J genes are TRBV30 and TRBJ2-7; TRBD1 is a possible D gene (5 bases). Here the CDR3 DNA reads TGTGCCTGGAGTAGGCAGGGTGGTTCCGAGCAGTACTTC. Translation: CAWSRQGGSEQYF.